These 32 T cell receptor beta chains were sequenced from one sample in a study of glioma-infiltrating T cells after dendritic cell vaccination. Time point here: after dendritic cell vaccination, including at tumor progression/relapse. Here immunoSEQ multiplex PCR was the method, and the copy in TCRdb shows in-frame clones only, minus some. The table has more than 85,000 clones, almost 90% seen once. The material was blood, obtained after dendritic cell vaccination. The receptors come from a human donor with glioblastoma.

The V and J genes are TRBV28 and TRBJ1-2; 7 bases line up with TRBD1. The germline V gene has CDR1 MDHEN and CDR2 SYDVKM. The junction had 11 bases not matched to a gene; V was cut back by 10 bases and J by 3 bases. The CDR3 covers 14 residues. The CDR3 sequence is CATVPTGRHYGYTF. CDR3 DNA sequence: TGTGCCACCGTACCGACAGGGAGGCACTATGGCTACACCTTC.

This clone appeared a few times. The chain couples TRBV7-3 to TRBJ2-1; weak D call: TRBD2 (6 bases). The CDR3 is 13 residues long. Trimming cost V 7 bases and J 15 bases, with 22 bases left between them. Germline V gene lookup returns CDR1 SGHTA and CDR2 FQGTGA. Here the CDR3 reads CASNNPEETRRFF. Written as DNA, the CDR3 is TGTGCCAGCAACAATCCGGAAGAGACTAGAAGGTTCTTC.

The chain employs TRBV5-6 and TRBJ2-5; 8 bases line up with TRBD2. The DNA end is more similar to TRBJ2-7, so the J call may be wrong. This CDR3 spans 13 amino acids. CDR1 and CDR2 from the germline V gene are SGHDT and YYEEEE. The CDR3 region is CASSFSGAYEQYF. The CDR3 DNA follows: TGTGCCAGCAGCTTTAGCGGGGCCTACGAGCAGTACTTC.

CDR3 protein: CASSESEGTQYF. For the CDR3, the DNA is TGTGCCAGCAGTGAATCAGAGGGGACCCAGTACTTC. The chain is built from TRBV6-1 and TRBJ2-5; tentative D call: TRBD2 (5 bases). The germline V gene has CDR1 MNHNS and CDR2 SASEGT. V lost 2 bases to trimming and J lost 7 bases, with 8 bases between them. This CDR3 is built from 12 residues.

V is TRBV27 and J is TRBJ1-6, with D unresolved. V lost 9 bases and J 1 base, leaving 10 bases between the germline ends. The CDR3 runs 14 residues. The V gene's germline CDR1 is MNHEY and CDR2 SMNVEV (reference sequence). In nucleotides, the CDR3 is TGTGCCAGGAGAGGGAGGTCCTATAATTCACCCCTCCACTTT. As protein: CARRGRSYNSPLHF.

This clone was seen once. J is TRBJ2-1 and V is TRBV19, with TRBD2 matching over 9 bases. The length of the CDR3 is 15 residues. V shed 3 bases, J shed 6 bases, and the junction held 6 bases outside the gene matches. The germline CDR1 and CDR2 sequences are LNHDA and SQIVND (reference sequence). CDR3 coding DNA: TGTGCCAGTAGTATCTCGGCGGGGGGGCCCAATGAGCAGTTCTTC. It yields the protein CASSISAGGPNEQFF.

The genes are TRBV15 and TRBJ2-6; 7 bases align to TRBD1. Germline CDR1 and CDR2: LNHNV and YYDKDF (reference sequence). After removal of 1 base from V and 0 bases from J, the junction contained 6 bases not matched to a gene. The length of the CDR3 is 18 residues. The CDR3 DNA reads as TGTGCCACCAGCAGAGTATCACAGGGGATCTCTGGGGCCAACGTCCTGACTTTC. Protein product: CATSRVSQGISGANVLTF.

The chain has TRBV6-1 and TRBJ1-1; tentatively, D is TRBD1 (6 bases). Looked up from germline, CDR1 is MNHNS and CDR2 is SASEGT. The germline V and J ends were trimmed by 4 bases and 0 bases, with 15 bases remaining between them. The CDR3 has 16 residues. The CDR3 here is CASSVTPRGMNTEAFF. In nucleotides, the CDR3 is TGTGCCAGCAGTGTAACCCCCAGGGGCATGAACACTGAAGCTTTCTTT.

This clone was recorded once. J is TRBJ2-7 and V is TRBV27, with D tentatively TRBD1 (5 bases). The germline gives CDR1 MNHEY, CDR2 SMNVEV (reference sequence). The CDR3 runs to 17 residues. V gave up 8 bases and J gave up 4 bases, with 27 bases separating them. The CDR3 is CASSQAMVELGRYEQYF. The CDR3 nucleotides read TGTGCCAGCTCCCAGGCCATGGTTGAGCTGGGGCGATACGAGCAGTACTTC.

V usage is TRBV28 and J usage is TRBJ2-7, with TRBD1 matching 9 bases. The CDR3 spans 15 residues. Germline V gene sequence: CDR1 MDHEN, CDR2 SYDVKM. The trim removed 5 bases at V and 1 base at J, leaving 6 bases unmatched. The CDR3 reads CASSSRQGGSYEQYF. The CDR3 region has the DNA TGTGCCAGCAGTAGCCGACAGGGGGGTTCCTACGAGCAGTACTTC.

The chain couples TRBV11-3 to TRBJ2-3; 9 bases are shared with TRBD2. The length of the CDR3 is 17 residues. CDR1 and CDR2 (germline): SGHNT, YENEEA. The V gene end was trimmed by 5 bases and the J gene end by 2 bases; junction bases not matched to a gene: 11. The DNA of the CDR3 is TGTGCCAGCAGCCATATGGGGCTAGCGGGACACACAGATACGCAGTATTTT. Protein: CASSHMGLAGHTDTQYF.

The J gene is TRBJ2-3, the V gene TRBV19, with D possibly matching TRBD2 (5 bases). There are 17 residues in the CDR3. Germline-derived CDR1 and CDR2 are LNHDA and SQIVND (reference sequence). Trimming cost V 5 bases and J 8 bases, with 26 bases left between them. The CDR3 DNA follows: TGTGCCAGTAGTGGACTCGGAGGCTGGGAGACCAGTTTTACGCAGTATTTT. It yields the protein CASSGLGGWETSFTQYF.

Comment on this clone: Other DNA variants within this sample encode the same CDR3. This chain joins TRBV5-1 and TRBJ1-1; 10 nucleotides line up with TRBD1. This CDR3 region has 15 residues. Germline trimming cut 3 bases from V and 0 bases from J; bases unmatched to any gene: 2. Germline CDR1 and CDR2: SGHRS and YFSETQ. The CDR3 DNA reads as TGCGCCAGCAGCTGGACAGGGGGACTGAACACTGAAGCTTTCTTT. As protein: CASSWTGGLNTEAFF.

The rearrangement joins TRBV5-8 to TRBJ1-1; a possible D gene is TRBD1 (5 bases). Germline V lookup: CDR1 SGHTS, CDR2 YDEGEE. This CDR3 is 15 amino acids long. V shed 0 bases and J shed 0 bases, with 9 bases lying between them. The CDR3 loop reads CASSLGSGMNTEAFF. In nucleotides, the CDR3 is TGTGCCAGCAGCTTGGGGTCAGGGATGAACACTGAAGCTTTCTTT.

V usage is TRBV15 and J usage is TRBJ2-3; D may be TRBD1 (6 bases). V lost 6 bases to trimming and J lost 2 bases, with 15 bases between them. The germline gives CDR1 LNHNV, CDR2 YYDKDF (reference sequence). This CDR3 contains 15 residues. The CDR3 DNA sequence: TGTGCCACCAGTACCCGCAGGGACACCACAGATACGCAGTATTTT. It encodes CATSTRRDTTDTQYF. The whole variable domain, remainder taken from reference TRBV15 and TRBJ2-3, is DAMVIQNPRYQVTQFGKPVTLSCSQTLNHNVMYWYQQKSSQAPKLLFHYYDKDFNNEADTPDNFQSRRPNTSFCFLDIRSPGLGDTAMYLCATSTRRDTTDTQYFGPGTRLTVL.

V gene TRBV19 combines with J gene TRBJ1-2; D is uncertain. Germline V CDR1 and CDR2: LNHDA, SQIVND (reference sequence). The CDR3 spans 13 residues. The V gene lost 2 bases and the J gene lost 2 bases, with 6 bases spanning the gap. The CDR3 here is CASSISVNYGYTF. The CDR3 DNA reads TGTGCCAGTAGTATATCCGTAAACTATGGCTACACCTTC.

This chain links TRBV27 with TRBJ2-6; a weak D match, TRBD1 (6 bases). The CDR3 loop spans 17 amino acids. Germline V gene sequence: CDR1 MNHEY, CDR2 SMNVEV (reference sequence). The ends were cut back, 5 bases at V and 2 bases at J, with 16 bases in the middle. Here the CDR3 reads CASSRATGSAGANVLTF. As DNA, the CDR3 is TGTGCCAGCAGTCGAGCCACAGGGTCAGCTGGGGCCAACGTCCTGACTTTC.

V is TRBV6-1 and J is TRBJ1-5; maybe TRBD1 (6 bases). The CDR3 consists of 14 residues. Trimming removed 6 bases from V and 2 bases from J, with 11 bases in between. Germline-derived CDR1 and CDR2 are MNHNS and SASEGT. CDR3 amino acids: CASSPTGGNQPQHF. The DNA of the CDR3 is TGTGCCAGCAGCCCGACAGGCGGCAATCAGCCCCAGCATTTT.

V gene TRBV7-8 combines with J gene TRBJ1-5; D not certain. V dropped 5 bases and J dropped 4 bases, with 9 bases sitting between them. The CDR3 covers 13 residues. Germline V gives CDR1 SGHVS, CDR2 FQNEAQ. The CDR3 sequence: CASSKTGNQPQHF. In DNA, the CDR3 is TGTGCCAGCAGCAAAACGGGGAATCAGCCCCAGCATTTT.

This chain joins TRBV9 and TRBJ2-7, with D perhaps matching TRBD1 (5 bases). This CDR3 has 14 residues. Germline CDR1 and CDR2: SGDLS and YYNGEE. Trimming left V 0 bases short and J 6 bases short, with 13 bases between. The CDR3 DNA sequence: TGTGCCAGCAGCGTAGGCCCAGAAAGGGGCGAGCAGTACTTC. Its translation is CASSVGPERGEQYF.

This clone was seen only a few times. The rearrangement joins TRBV19 to TRBJ1-4, with 8 nucleotides matching TRBD1. The CDR3 extends over 16 amino acids. Germline CDR1 reads LNHDA; CDR2 reads SQIVND (reference sequence). J was trimmed by 8 bases and V by 3 bases; bases with no gene match: 11. CDR3 bases: TGTGCCAGTAGTATGGGACAGGTGACCCTCGGGGAAAAACTGTTTTTT. Its translation: CASSMGQVTLGEKLFF.

The genes are TRBV1 and TRBJ1-1. TRBV1 is a pseudogene segment. The CDR3 is 14 amino acids. CDR3 region: CTSSQPGTNTEAFF. The CDR3, as DNA: TGCACCAGCAGCCAACCGGGAACGAACACTGAAGCTTTCTTT.

The chain is built from TRBV5-1 and TRBJ2-5; 7 nucleotides align to TRBD2. Unmatched junction bases numbered 12, after V lost 6 bases and J lost 4 bases. Germline CDR1 reads SGHRS; CDR2 reads YFSETQ. The CDR3 extends over 15 amino acids. The chain's CDR3 is CASTPTSLVAETQYF. As DNA, the CDR3 is TGCGCCAGCACCCCGACTAGCCTCGTGGCAGAGACCCAGTACTTC.

The CDR3 bases are TGTGCCAGCGGCTCTAGCGTTGGAGATACGCAGTATTTT. Protein: CASGSSVGDTQYF. The gene calls are TRBV27 and TRBJ2-3; D may be TRBD2 (6 bases). V lost 8 bases to trimming and J lost 5 bases, with 14 bases between them. The CDR3 is 13 residues long. Germline V gene sequence: CDR1 MNHEY, CDR2 SMNVEV (reference sequence).

The gene calls are TRBV5-6 and TRBJ1-1; D is perhaps TRBD1 (5 bases). This CDR3 is built from 16 residues. Per germline, CDR1 SGHDT and CDR2 YYEEEE. The V end was cut by 4 bases, the J end by 4 bases, with 20 bases between. The DNA for the CDR3 is TGTGCCAGCAGCCGGGGGGAGGCGAGCTCTGCCACTGAAGCTTTCTTT. Protein product: CASSRGEASSATEAFF.

The chain employs TRBV11-2 and TRBJ1-1, with a possible D match to TRBD1 (5 bases). The CDR3 is 13 amino acids. Germline CDR1 SGHAT, CDR2 FQNNGV. Trimming removed 5 bases from V and 1 base from J, with 8 bases in between. The CDR3 coding sequence is TGTGCCAGCAGCCTGACAGAGAACACTGAAGCTTTCTTT. This translates into CASSLTENTEAFF.

V usage is TRBV5-1 and J usage is TRBJ1-2, with 10 bases that match TRBD1. This CDR3 contains 16 residues. CDR1 SGHRS and CDR2 YFSETQ come from the germline V gene. Trimming removed 0 bases from V and 6 bases from J; junction bases left unmatched: 8. The CDR3 DNA reads as TGCGCCAGCAGCTTGGCCCCCCGACAGGGGGCAGATGGCTACACCTTC. This gives the protein CASSLAPRQGADGYTF.

The J gene is TRBJ1-3, the V gene TRBV6-1; D unclear. CDR1 and CDR2 from the germline V gene are MNHNS and SASEGT. V dropped 4 bases and J dropped 0 bases, with 7 bases sitting between them. This CDR3 has 14 residues. CDR3 in DNA: TGTGCCAGCAGTGTTGAGATCTCTGGAAACACCATATATTTT. It translates to CASSVEISGNTIYF.

This clone was detected only once. The chain is built from TRBV9 and TRBJ1-1; 7 bases match TRBD1. The CDR3 extends over 14 amino acids. The V gene end was trimmed by 2 bases and the J gene end by 3 bases; junction bases not matched to a gene: 4. CDR1 and CDR2 from the germline V gene are SGDLS and YYNGEE. The CDR3 is CASSVGQWDTEAFF. Written as DNA, the CDR3 is TGTGCCAGCAGCGTGGGACAGTGGGACACTGAAGCTTTCTTT.

J is TRBJ1-2 and V is TRBV10-2; 10 positions agree with TRBD1. CDR3 length equals 16 residues. Germline CDR1 reads WSHSY; CDR2 reads SAAADI. J gave up 8 bases and V 3 bases, and 12 bases lay outside the gene matches. The CDR3 region is CASSDPGQGGAEGYTF. In DNA form, the CDR3 reads TGCGCCAGCAGTGATCCCGGACAGGGGGGGGCTGAAGGCTACACCTTC.

This CDR3 is CASSAQTSRGGTQYF. CDR3 coding DNA: TGTGCCAGCAGCGCCCAGACTAGCAGAGGGGGGACCCAGTACTTC. The V and J genes are TRBV9 and TRBJ2-5; a weak D match, TRBD2 (7 bases). Trimming stripped 3 bases from V and 7 bases from J, with 19 bases between. This CDR3 is 15 amino acids long. CDR1 and CDR2 from the germline V gene are SGDLS and YYNGEE.

This sequence joins TRBV5-1 and TRBJ1-2; D not certain. The germline gives CDR1 SGHRS, CDR2 YFSETQ. The ends were cut back, 0 bases at V and 2 bases at J, with 5 bases in the middle. The CDR3 has 13 residues. CDR3 sequence: CASSLARNYGYTF. The CDR3 DNA reads TGCGCCAGCAGCTTGGCGCGGAACTATGGCTACACCTTC.